The entry below gives a single T cell receptor (beta chain) sequence along with its context. No antigen is known for it. The read comes to an end 3 residues before the CDR3 does, leaving the germline J gene to fill in the end. The data were obtained in a study of T cells in women clearing cervical HPV infection. Notes on the study in general: Repertoire richness, not evenness, was significantly elevated in CIN3+ cases versus controls.

With 5 bases clipped from V and 8 bases from J, the junction kept 6 bases outside the gene matches. This CDR3 has 14 amino acids. The germline V gene encodes CDR1 SEHNR and CDR2 FQNEAQ (reference sequence). Repertoires were generated with immunoSEQ multiplex PCR, while TCRdb's copy carries only in-frame clones and drops some. Its table records about 46,000 clones. The sequence was obtained from a woman between 18 and 69 years old with a cervical HPV16 infection that either progressed to CIN3+ or cleared (not recorded which). The chain recombines TRBV7-9 with TRBJ1-4; TRBD1 matches at 9 bases. Sample: blood buffy coat. The CDR3 DNA, read in part, is TGTGCCAGCAGCACGCGGGACAGGGAGGAAAAA. Translating it yields CASSTRDREEK. The CDR3, in full, reads CASSTRDREEKLFF.